This entry lists 9 T cell receptor beta chains sequenced from one sample in a study of blood T cell repertoires in COVID-19. The protocol was immunoSEQ multiplex PCR, while the TCRdb copy is restricted to in-frame clones and leaves out a portion. The profile covers tens of thousands of clones, with approximately 92% appearing a single time and roughly 7.6% taken by the ten largest. Sequencing was carried out using peripheral blood. These receptors originate from a man in his forties or fifties with active COVID-19.

This rearrangement joins TRBV4-1 to TRBJ2-1, with 14 bases aligning to TRBD2. The CDR3 has 15 residues. The germline V gene has CDR1 MGHRA and CDR2 YSYEKL. With V trimmed by 8 bases and J by 7 bases, 7 bases remained unmatched. The CDR3 DNA reads as TGCGCCAGCCAGGGGAGACTAGCGGGGGGGAATGAGCAGTTCTTC. Translating gives CASQGRLAGGNEQFF.

The V gene is TRBV6-5, the J gene TRBJ2-7, with a tentative D call TRBD1 (5 bases). CDR3 length: 15 amino acids. Trimming stripped 4 bases from V and 1 base from J, with 14 bases between. Germline V gives CDR1 MNHEY, CDR2 SVGAGI. The CDR3 is CASSSLRGTSYEQYF. CDR3 sequence (DNA): TGTGCCAGCAGTTCCCTTAGGGGCACGTCCTACGAGCAGTACTTC.

This chain connects TRBV10-2 to TRBJ2-7; D unclear. CDR3 length: 15 amino acids. Germline CDR1 is WSHSY and CDR2 is SAAADI. V was trimmed by 0 bases and J by 3 bases, leaving 12 bases between them. The chain's CDR3 is CASSESTLLGYEQYF. DNA for the CDR3: TGCGCCAGCAGTGAGTCGACCCTCCTAGGCTACGAGCAGTACTTC.

V is TRBV4-3 and J is TRBJ1-6; D is unresolved. With 1 base removed from V and 5 bases from J, the gap between germline ends came to 6 bases. From germline, CDR1 is LGHNA and CDR2 YSLEER. The CDR3 spans 14 residues. The CDR3 loop is CASSQAVNNSPLHF. The CDR3, as DNA: TGCGCCAGCAGCCAAGCTGTTAATAATTCACCCCTCCACTTT.

The chain couples TRBV15 to TRBJ2-1; 9 nucleotides line up with TRBD2. Trimming at V came to 1 base and at J to 4 bases, leaving 2 bases not matched to a gene. CDR1 and CDR2 (germline): LNHNV, YYDKDF (reference sequence). The CDR3 spans 15 residues. The CDR3 spells CATSRGGGAYNEQFF. The CDR3 region has the DNA TGTGCCACCAGCAGAGGCGGGGGGGCGTACAATGAGCAGTTCTTC. Complete variable domain (other parts from reference TRBV15 and TRBJ2-1): DAMVIQNPRYQVTQFGKPVTLSCSQTLNHNVMYWYQQKSSQAPKLLFHYYDKDFNNEADTPDNFQSRRPNTSFCFLDIRSPGLGDTAMYLCATSRGGGAYNEQFFGPGTRLTVL.

The chain links TRBV7-2 to TRBJ2-3; D might be TRBD2 (7 bases). CDR3 length: 13 residues. The germline CDR1 and CDR2 sequences are SGHTA and FQGNSA. V was cut by 5 bases and J by 6 bases, with 12 bases left in between. CDR3 DNA: TGTGCCAGCAGCGGGGGAGGGGGGGATACGCAGTATTTT. Protein product: CASSGGGGDTQYF.

The chain recombines TRBV5-4 with TRBJ2-2; TRBD2 matches 10 bases. The V gene's germline CDR1 is SGHNT and CDR2 YYREEE (reference sequence). The trim removed 4 bases at V and 4 bases at J, leaving 7 bases unmatched. The CDR3 has 16 amino acids. CDR3 residues: CASSRGLALGTGELFF. CDR3 bases: TGTGCCAGCAGCCGGGGACTAGCGCTGGGCACCGGGGAGCTGTTTTTT.

This clone was counted only a few times. The chain combines TRBV4-1 with TRBJ1-5, with unresolved D. CDR3 length: 14 amino acids. Trimming removed 4 bases from V and 4 bases from J, with 11 bases in between. Germline values: CDR1 MGHRA, CDR2 YSYEKL. CDR3 nucleotides: TGCGCCAGCAGCCTAGATATTGCGAATCAGCCCCAGCATTTT. This encodes CASSLDIANQPQHF.

The chain employs TRBV18 and TRBJ2-2, with 8 bases aligning to TRBD2. V was pared by 3 bases and J by 6 bases, with 9 bases of the junction left unmatched. This CDR3 has 16 residues. From germline, CDR1 is KGHSH and CDR2 LQKENI. CDR3 region: CASSPLPAGVSGELFF. The CDR3 region has the DNA TGTGCCAGCTCACCCCTCCCAGCGGGGGTTTCCGGGGAGCTGTTTTTT.